These 27 T cell receptor beta chains were sequenced from one sample in a study of T-cell memory formation after mild COVID-19. MiXCR was run by TCRdb on the 5' RACE reads, yielding one entry per CDR3 protein. The table records about 400,000 distinct CDR3 sequences, about 24% of them present only once. Input material: PBMCs or a T cell subset sorted from them (not recorded which). These receptors were taken from an adult woman who had mild COVID-19 (a few samples of this study predate the infection). Cell type and time point are not known.

The table lists this clonotype with a few counts. This chain joins TRBV2 and TRBJ1-1; D is uncertain. Trimming removed 4 bases at V and 3 bases at J, with 9 bases between. In germline, CDR1 is SNHLY, CDR2 FYNNEI. The CDR3 sequence is 13 residues long. This CDR3 is CASSGTRYTEAFF. The CDR3, as DNA: TGTGCCAGCAGTGGCACGAGATACACTGAAGCTTTCTTT.

The chain is built from TRBV7-9 and TRBJ2-7, with TRBD1 identical over 8 bases. J was trimmed by 5 bases and V by 4 bases; bases with no gene match: 13. The CDR3 covers 16 residues. CDR1 and CDR2 from the germline V gene are SEHNR and FQNEAQ (reference sequence). The CDR3 protein is CASSSSDRVVIHEQYF. In DNA form, the CDR3 reads TGTGCCAGCAGCTCATCGGACAGGGTCGTGATTCACGAGCAGTACTTC.

V usage is TRBV10-2 and J usage is TRBJ2-2, with 8 bases lining up with TRBD1. The junction had 8 bases not matched to a gene; V was cut back by 8 bases and J by 6 bases. The germline gives CDR1 WSHSY, CDR2 SAAADI. CDR3 size: 14 residues. The CDR3 nucleotides read TGCGCCAGCTCCGACAGGGGTTATCCCGGGGAGCTGTTTTTT. Its protein is CASSDRGYPGELFF.

This clonotype was counted a few times. V is TRBV6-1 and J is TRBJ1-1, with D maybe TRBD1 (5 bases). Germline CDR1 is MNHNS and CDR2 is SASEGT. The CDR3 extends over 14 amino acids. V lost 7 bases, J lost 5 bases, and 17 bases lay in between. The CDR3 reads CASTEPGGSTEAFF. The CDR3 coding sequence is TGTGCCAGCACCGAACCTGGGGGGAGTACTGAAGCTTTCTTT.

A remark on this clonotype: A much bigger clone sits one base away, suggesting this may be a read error. The rearrangement links TRBV6-2 or TRBV6-3 to TRBJ1-1; D is uncertain. Germline V gene sequence: CDR1 MNHEY, CDR2 SVGEGT. Trimming removed 3 bases at V and 0 bases at J, with 2 bases between. The CDR3 runs to 12 residues. CDR3 region: CASSYLNTEAFF. The CDR3 bases are TGTGCCAGCAGTTATCTGAACACTGAAGCTTTCTTT.

The rearrangement links TRBV19 to TRBJ1-1; 11 bases fit TRBD1. The CDR3 spans 17 residues. Germline V gene sequence: CDR1 LNHDA, CDR2 SQIVND (reference sequence). The V gene end was trimmed by 1 base and the J gene end by 4 bases; junction bases not matched to a gene: 8. DNA for the CDR3: TGTGCCAGTAGTATAGTAGGACAGGGGGCGCCGGGCACTGAAGCTTTCTTT. Amino acids: CASSIVGQGAPGTEAFF.

This clonotype was detected many times. The rearrangement links TRBV18 to TRBJ2-3; possibly TRBD1 for D (6 bases). Germline V gene sequence: CDR1 KGHSH, CDR2 LQKENI. Trimming took 3 bases from V and 0 from J, leaving 7 bases between them. The CDR3 length is 14 residues. The CDR3 coding sequence is TGTGCCAGCTCACCGGACAGTAGCACAGATACGCAGTATTTT. Translating gives CASSPDSSTDTQYF.

This clonotype was picked up a small number of times. This chain links TRBV5-1 with TRBJ2-3, with 8 bases that match TRBD1. The CDR3 length is 14 residues. After removal of 5 bases from V and 4 bases from J, the junction contained 6 bases not matched to a gene. Germline V gene data show CDR1 as SGHRS and CDR2 as YFSETQ. CDR3 in amino acids: CASSQGQESDTQYF. The CDR3 bases are TGCGCCAGCAGTCAGGGACAGGAGTCAGATACGCAGTATTTT.

This clonotype turned up a few times. V and J are TRBV20-1 and TRBJ2-3; TRBD2 is a possible D gene (5 bases). V was cut by 0 bases and J by 0 bases, with 10 bases left in between. Germline V gene lookup returns CDR1 DFQATT and CDR2 SNEGSKA (reference sequence). This CDR3 region has 15 residues. The CDR3 bases are TGCAGTGCTAGAGAATCCAGGACTAGCACAGATACGCAGTATTTT. This codes for CSARESRTSTDTQYF.

V usage is TRBV5-1 and J usage is TRBJ2-1, with 13 bases matching TRBD2. The germline CDR1 and CDR2 sequences are SGHRS and YFSETQ. This CDR3 is built from 20 residues. V lost 2 bases and J lost 0; bases outside the gene matches: 11. The DNA for the CDR3 is TGCGCCAGCAGCTTCCCCGGGACTAGCGGGACAATAAGCTCCTACAATGAGCAGTTCTTC. Translating it yields CASSFPGTSGTISSYNEQFF.

V gene TRBV4-1 combines with J gene TRBJ1-2; maybe TRBD1 (5 bases). Between the trimmed V and J ends, which lost 11 bases and 7 bases, there was a span of 20 bases. CDR1 MGHRA and CDR2 YSYEKL come from the germline V gene. The CDR3 extends over 13 amino acids. The CDR3 DNA follows: TGCGCCGTCAGCCAATCGGGGGGGGTTGGCTACACCTTC. The encoded protein is CAVSQSGGVGYTF.

A few counts support this clonotype. The chain uses TRBV4-2 and TRBJ1-5; D is unclear. The V end was cut by 0 bases, the J end by 4 bases, with 10 bases between. This CDR3 is built from 15 residues. Per the germline V gene, CDR1 is LGHNA and CDR2 is YNFKEQ. The chain's CDR3 is CASSQDYRINQPQHF. The CDR3 DNA reads TGTGCCAGCAGCCAAGATTATAGGATAAATCAGCCCCAGCATTTT.

This clonotype was picked up a small number of times. The V call is TRBV5-6, the J call TRBJ2-2; D possibly corresponds to TRBD1 (6 bases). The ends were cut back, 4 bases at V and 7 bases at J, with 14 bases in the middle. This CDR3 has 14 residues. Germline CDR1 reads SGHDT; CDR2 reads YYEEEE. CDR3: CASSHPTGNGELFF. CDR3 coding DNA: TGTGCCAGCAGCCATCCAACAGGGAACGGGGAGCTGTTTTTT.

Only one count was recorded for this clonotype. This sequence joins TRBV5-5 and TRBJ2-7; TRBD1 agrees at 9 bases. CDR1 is SGHKS, CDR2 YYEKEE, per germline (reference sequence). The CDR3 consists of 18 residues. V lost 5 bases to trimming and J lost 4 bases; unmatched junction nucleotides: 19. The CDR3 region is CASSYYTGTGKVGYEQYF. CDR3 nucleotides: TGTGCCAGCAGTTATTATACCGGGACAGGGAAGGTTGGGTACGAGCAGTACTTC.

The V call is TRBV7-6, the J call TRBJ2-4; D gene uncertain. This CDR3 comprises 18 residues. CDR1 SGHVS and CDR2 FNYEAQ come from the germline V gene. V shed 0 bases and J shed 0 bases, with 15 bases lying between them. CDR3 DNA sequence: TGTGCCAGCAGCTTAGCTCCCAGAAAGACACTAGCCAAAAACATTCAGTACTTC. Protein product: CASSLAPRKTLAKNIQYF.

The chain couples TRBV9 to TRBJ1-3; TRBD1 might be the D (6 bases). The length of the CDR3 is 14 residues. The germline V gene has CDR1 SGDLS and CDR2 YYNGEE. The germline V and J ends were trimmed by 3 bases and 4 bases, with 11 bases remaining between them. CDR3 nucleotides: TGTGCCAGCAGCGAGCAGGGGACGGGAAACACCATATATTTT. This sequence encodes CASSEQGTGNTIYF.

This chain links TRBV12-3 or TRBV12-4 with TRBJ1-4; D gene uncertain. V lost 4 bases, J lost 0 bases, and 12 bases lay in between. CDR3 length: 16 amino acids. DNA of the CDR3: TGTGCCAGCAGTTGGGCCGCCTATTCAACTAATGAAAAACTGTTTTTT. Translating gives CASSWAAYSTNEKLFF.

The chain is built from TRBV12-3 or TRBV12-4 and TRBJ2-1; 8 nucleotides align to TRBD2. V shed 4 bases, J shed 8 bases, and the junction held 7 bases outside the gene matches. The CDR3 runs to 14 residues. The CDR3 nucleotides are TGTGCCAGCAGTTCCCTACTAGCGGCTGATGAGCAGTTCTTC. Translation gives CASSSLLAADEQFF.

This clonotype appeared a few times. The chain employs TRBV3-1 and TRBJ2-2; D is uncertain. Germline V gives CDR1 LGHDT, CDR2 YNNKEL (reference sequence). The CDR3 has 16 amino acids. V was trimmed by 2 bases and J by 4 bases, leaving 14 bases between them. DNA of the CDR3: TGTGCCAGCAGCCAATGGGCAATCGTTCGCACCGGGGAGCTGTTTTTT. This encodes CASSQWAIVRTGELFF.

The chain employs TRBV6-5 and TRBJ2-5, with D perhaps matching TRBD2 (5 bases). Deletions cut 5 bases from V and 1 base from J, with 17 bases between. This CDR3 has 16 amino acids. Per germline, CDR1 MNHEY and CDR2 SVGAGI. The CDR3 loop is CASSLGWAGIQETQYF. For the CDR3, the DNA is TGTGCCAGCAGTCTTGGGTGGGCGGGTATCCAAGAGACCCAGTACTTC.

The gene calls are TRBV9 and TRBJ2-3; D may be TRBD2 (5 bases). The CDR3 is 16 amino acids. V gave up 0 bases and J gave up 3 bases, with 14 bases separating them. The V gene's germline CDR1 is SGDLS and CDR2 YYNGEE. The CDR3 reads CASSVGVWERTDTQYF. The CDR3 DNA reads as TGTGCCAGCAGCGTAGGGGTGTGGGAGAGGACAGATACGCAGTATTTT.

V usage is TRBV9 and J usage is TRBJ2-2; 7 bases are shared with TRBD1. The V gene's germline CDR1 is SGDLS and CDR2 YYNGEE. V shed 0 bases, J shed 8 bases, and the junction held 10 bases outside the gene matches. The CDR3 is 16 amino acids. In DNA, the CDR3 is TGTGCCAGCAGCGTAGGCCTGACAGGGCTTACTGGGGAGCTGTTTTTT. This encodes CASSVGLTGLTGELFF.

This clonotype was detected only once. V and J are TRBV7-8 and TRBJ1-1, with TRBD1 identical over 12 bases. Germline CDR1 reads SGHVS; CDR2 reads FQNEAQ. The CDR3 has 20 amino acids. Unmatched junction bases numbered 16, after V lost 0 bases and J lost 5 bases. CDR3 in amino acids: CASSLATGTGGMLMWTEAFF. In nucleotides, the CDR3 is TGTGCCAGCAGCTTAGCGACGGGGACAGGGGGCATGTTGATGTGGACTGAAGCTTTCTTT.

This clonotype was counted a few times. The gene calls are TRBV5-5 and TRBJ2-3; D perhaps matches TRBD2 (7 bases). With 1 base removed from V and 0 bases from J, the gap between germline ends came to 15 bases. CDR1 SGHKS and CDR2 YYEKEE come from the germline V gene (reference sequence). This CDR3 has 17 residues. This CDR3 is CASSLRGRGPSTDTQYF. CDR3 DNA sequence: TGTGCCAGCAGCTTGCGGGGGCGGGGGCCGAGCACAGATACGCAGTATTTT.

V usage is TRBV4-3 and J usage is TRBJ2-1; D possibly corresponds to TRBD1 (5 bases). The CDR3 consists of 15 residues. Trimming took 0 bases from V and 10 from J, leaving 16 bases between them. Germline CDR1 and CDR2: LGHNA and YSLEER. CDR3 residues: CASSQESSPWGEQFF. The CDR3 DNA is TGCGCCAGCAGCCAAGAGTCCAGCCCCTGGGGCGAGCAGTTCTTC.

This chain connects TRBV19 to TRBJ2-5; possible D gene TRBD1, 5 bases. Per the germline V gene, CDR1 is LNHDA and CDR2 is SQIVND (reference sequence). V lost 7 bases, J lost 2 bases, and 11 bases lay in between. The CDR3 sequence is 13 residues long. CDR3 nucleotide sequence: TGTGCCAGTAATAAAGACAGTCAAGAGACCCAGTACTTC. Residues: CASNKDSQETQYF.

The chain couples TRBV5-1 to TRBJ2-2; 8 bases agree with TRBD2. The CDR3 sequence is 16 residues long. CDR1 and CDR2 from the germline V gene are SGHRS and YFSETQ. V was pared by 4 bases and J by 0 bases, with 5 bases of the junction left unmatched. The CDR3 DNA reads TGCGCCAGCAGCGAACTCGGGGGGGCGAACACCGGGGAGCTGTTTTTT. Its protein is CASSELGGANTGELFF.